One T cell receptor (beta chain) is described in this entry. Its antigen target is currently unknown. It has no much larger one-base neighbor in the sample; base qualities were not kept. Using the deep immunoSEQ assay, multiplex PCR amplified TCR CDR3 regions from genomic DNA. For each cell subset, the extracted genomic DNA was distributed evenly across all wells of several immunoSEQ 96-well plates, and each plate served as one replicate. Each replicate PCR for sorted subsets received roughly 0.2 ug genomic DNA, equal to about 29,000 T cell genomes. Purified libraries were measured with a Qubit 3.0 fluorometer, size-checked on a Bioanalyzer 2100, and measured again with the KAPA Library Quantification kit. A separate single-read 150-cycle Illumina NextSeq 550 flow cell was used to sequence each immunoSEQ 96-well plate. The authors' analysis ran thus. Because the immunoSEQ output held only junctional sequences and lacked quality scores, the filtering could not match the filtering applied to full-length reads. Sequences were annotated with PyIR, a Python wrapper for IgBLAST v1.9, and V/J genes and CDR3 were assigned using IMGT germline references. Reads with weak V/J assignments (E-value above 1e-6), missing CDR3, stop codons, out-of-frame junctions, or ambiguous translated residues were removed. V3J clonotypes were defined as sequences sharing the same inferred V gene, J gene, and CDR3 amino acid sequence. To compute the percentage overlap between repertoires, the number of shared unique clonotypes was divided by the size of the smaller repertoire. Richness of each repertoire was evaluated using RTK rarefaction, the Chao1 estimator, and Recon v2.1 estimates of unobserved clonotypes. Generation probabilities were computed with OLGA for all TCRbeta clonotypes obtained by the gDNA method from four donors. The immuneACCESS repertoire file appears here via TCRdb, limited to in-frame rearrangements. These files lack a portion of the clones; in checked studies, under half of the deficit traces to unresolved V genes, and the cause of the others is not known. The V and J calls and clone size were taken over from that table, and D and trimming were inferred from the DNA. This sample lists approximately 1.5 million clones; just under 99% were detected once. The top ten clones comprise around 0.33% of the sample.

Healthy HIV-negative adults with no recently reported acute infections or vaccinations were included as donors. Only Caucasian adults living in Nashville, Tennessee, USA were represented among the donors. CD4+ T cells were enriched by magnetic negative selection, after which naive cells were positively selected on CD45RA and the negative fraction was taken as the memory subset. Blood was collected by leukapheresis, and PBMCs were isolated by Ficoll-Histopaque density gradient centrifugation and then cryopreserved in liquid nitrogen vapor phase. Analytical flow cytometry was used to check the purity and quantity of every magnetically sorted T cell population. Genomic DNA was isolated from each sorted fraction and quantified by UV absorbance on a Nanodrop 2000c. This entry comes from a study of shared clonotypes between healthy human individuals (dated by TCRdb to between 2020 and 2021). About the investigation overall: Three men and a couple of women, aged 18 to 49 years, made up the cohort. Between about 0.8 and 9 billion PBMCs per donor were obtained by leukapheresis. Different laboratories and diverse techniques were used to prepare libraries and sequence TCR repertoires, to increase sequencing depth and limit assay-specific biases. To estimate repertoire size and how much clonotypes are shared between individuals, the study performed deep sequencing of blood TCR repertoires from five healthy adults. For each donor, CD4 naive and CD4 memory were each run on three plates, CD8 naive on two plates, and CD8 memory on one plate. Beyond this particular receptor, the publication reports: Clonotypes shared by all four sorted-subset donors showed higher generation probabilities than non-shared clonotypes. Larger estimated clonotype richness was generally found for naive subsets than for memory subsets. Only blood was sampled, and tissue TCR repertoires likely differ from those in blood. The genetic and exposure-history diversity represented was limited by the small number of donors. Incomplete sequencing was indicated by rarefaction of sorted-subset datasets, despite the large sequencing depth. Sharing across several donors was observed for around 5% of naive CD4, 3.5% of naive CD8, 2.3% of memory CD4, and less than 0.45% of memory CD8 clonotypes. Pairwise subsampling led to the expectation that sequencing depth would affect the degree of clonotype sharing among donors.

The CDR3 starts with the cysteine, ends with the phenylalanine, and has 11 residues. The read is trimmed to its CDR3 DNA, 33 bases read in frame from base 1. Taken from the germline V gene, the CDR1 and CDR2 loops are MDHEN and SYDVKM. Compared with germline, V lacks 6 bases and J lacks 10 bases; bases without a gene match: 3. This chain is built from TRBV28 and TRBJ2-1; 7 central nucleotides agree with TRBD1. Sequenced sample: naive CD4+ T cells sorted from blood. The cell subset or site label of this sample denotes: CD45RA+ positively selected. This clonotype originated in a man aged 30-40 years in good health. The CDR3 has the sequence CASSRTGEQFF. The DNA is TGTGCCAGCAGCCGGACAGGCGAGCAGTTCTTC. This CDR3, with the reference TRBV28 and TRBJ2-1 proteins standing in past its ends, gives the full variable domain DVKVTQSSRYLVKRTGEKVFLECVQDMDHENMFWYRQDPGLGLRLIYFSYDVKMKEKGDIPEGYSVSREKKERFSLILESASTNQTSMYLCASSRTGEQFFGPGTRLTVL.